The 18 T cell receptor beta chains below were found in one sample sequenced in a study of blood T cell repertoires in COVID-19. Profiling relied on immunoSEQ multiplex PCR, and the TCRdb table lists in-frame clones only, not all of them. The table lists roughly 200,000 clones, 88% of them singletons. The sample was peripheral blood. Receptors originate from a man aged 18 to 29 with active or convalescent COVID-19.

The rearrangement joins TRBV6-2 or TRBV6-3 to TRBJ1-2; D perhaps matches TRBD1 (6 bases). The CDR3 length is 15 residues. Trimming removed 5 bases at V and 4 bases at J, with 17 bases between. Germline CDR1 reads MNHEY; CDR2 reads SVGEGT. This CDR3 reads CASSLDSSEVYGYTF. The DNA of the CDR3 is TGTGCCAGCAGTCTGGACAGTTCAGAGGTCTATGGCTACACCTTC.

The chain has TRBV7-2 and TRBJ1-3; a weak D match, TRBD1 (5 bases). V lost 5 bases, J lost 4 bases, and 12 bases lay in between. The CDR3 length is 14 residues. Germline CDR1 reads SGHTA; CDR2 reads FQGNSA. The CDR3 DNA reads as TGTGCCAGCAGCCCAAGTAGGGGCGGAAACACCATATATTTT. Protein sequence: CASSPSRGGNTIYF. The whole variable domain, filled in from reference TRBV7-2 and TRBJ1-3, reads GAGVSQSPSNKVTEKGKDVELRCDPISGHTALYWYRQSLGQGLEFLIYFQGNSAPDKSGLPSDRFSAERTGGSVSTLTIQRTQQEDSAVYLCASSPSRGGNTIYFGEGSWLTVV.

The chain couples TRBV12-3 or TRBV12-4 to TRBJ1-2; unclear D gene. V lost 8 bases and J lost 8, with 18 bases in between. CDR3 length equals 13 residues. The CDR3 loop reads CASGERSRSGYTF. The CDR3 nucleotides are TGTGCCAGCGGAGAACGGAGCCGGTCAGGCTACACCTTC.

The chain is built from TRBV5-1 and TRBJ1-2, with D possibly being TRBD1 (5 bases). V gave up 4 bases and J gave up 3 bases, with 22 bases separating them. Germline values: CDR1 SGHRS, CDR2 YFSETQ. There are 17 residues in the CDR3. CDR3 loop: CASSPSSGGVSDYGYTF. The CDR3 bases are TGCGCCAGCAGCCCTTCCAGTGGAGGGGTGTCGGACTATGGCTACACCTTC.

The rearrangement joins TRBV3-1 (or the pseudogene TRBV3-2) to TRBJ2-3; TRBD1 matches at 9 bases. Unmatched junction bases numbered 9, after V lost 4 bases and J lost 4 bases. The CDR3 contains 16 residues. Germline CDR1 and CDR2: LGHDT and YNNKEL (reference sequence). The CDR3 sequence is CASSPPGTGFPDTQYF. CDR3 bases: TGTGCCAGCAGCCCCCCCGGGACAGGGTTCCCAGATACGCAGTATTTT.

The CDR3 region has the DNA TGTGCCAGTAGTATAAGCACAGGGGGCGTAGGAAAACTGTTTTTT. Translated: CASSISTGGVGKLFF. V and J are TRBV19 and TRBJ1-4; 9 bases are a match to TRBD1. Germline CDR1 reads LNHDA; CDR2 reads SQIVND (reference sequence). The CDR3 sequence is 15 residues long. V gave up 2 bases and J gave up 10 bases; unmatched junction bases: 8.

The gene calls are TRBV2 and TRBJ1-2; D uncertain. The CDR3 totals 14 residues. V was shortened by 1 base and J by 4 bases, with 10 bases between the two germline ends. Per the germline V gene, CDR1 is SNHLY and CDR2 is FYNNEI. For the CDR3, the DNA is TGTGCCAGCAGTGAAGACCGTTCAGTCTATGGCTACACCTTC. Encoded protein: CASSEDRSVYGYTF.

The chain recombines TRBV18 with TRBJ1-1; maybe TRBD1 (5 bases). V was pared by 1 base and J by 0 bases, with 9 bases between. The CDR3 is 15 amino acids. Germline V gene lookup returns CDR1 KGHSH and CDR2 LQKENI. This chain's CDR3 is CASSPQETVNTEAFF. The CDR3 coding sequence is TGTGCCAGCTCACCACAGGAGACAGTGAACACTGAAGCTTTCTTT.

This rearrangement joins TRBV5-1 to TRBJ1-2; 7 bases fit TRBD1. V dropped 3 bases and J dropped 4; count of bases not matched to a gene: 6. CDR1 is SGHRS, CDR2 YFSETQ, per germline. CDR3 size: 14 residues. The CDR3 bases are TGCGCCAGCAGCTGGGACAGCCCCCTCTATGGCTACACCTTC. Its protein is CASSWDSPLYGYTF.

The chain has TRBV15 and TRBJ1-2, with 9 bases identical to TRBD1. From germline, CDR1 is LNHNV and CDR2 YYDKDF (reference sequence). V dropped 4 bases and J dropped 2; count of bases not matched to a gene: 8. CDR3 length equals 16 residues. CDR3 sequence: CATSTPPGQGNYGYTF. The CDR3 DNA sequence: TGTGCCACCAGCACCCCCCCCGGACAGGGGAACTATGGCTACACCTTC.

J is TRBJ2-2 and V is TRBV5-4; no clear D. Trimming pared 4 bases from V and 5 bases from J, leaving 9 bases between. This CDR3 spans 13 amino acids. Per the germline V gene, CDR1 is SGHNT and CDR2 is YYREEE (reference sequence). The CDR3 DNA reads as TGTGCCAGCAGCGGAGAACTGACCGGGGAGCTGTTTTTT. Its protein is CASSGELTGELFF.

This sequence joins TRBV5-6 and TRBJ1-5, with TRBD1 matching over 7 bases. Germline-derived CDR1 and CDR2 are SGHDT and YYEEEE. Trimming took 4 bases from V and 4 from J; bases not matched to a gene: 5. The CDR3 spans 14 residues. In DNA form, the CDR3 reads TGTGCCAGCAGCCCCTGGACAGGAAATCAGCCCCAGCATTTT. It specifies CASSPWTGNQPQHF.

CDR3 coding DNA: TGTGCCAGCTCACCACTATCAGGGGGGCCTACCATGAACACTGAAGCTTTCTTT. It yields the protein CASSPLSGGPTMNTEAFF. The chain uses TRBV18 and TRBJ1-1, with 7 nucleotides matching TRBD1. CDR3 length equals 18 residues. Trimming removed 1 base from V and 0 bases from J; junction bases left unmatched: 11. Germline V gives CDR1 KGHSH, CDR2 LQKENI.

The genes are TRBV5-5 and TRBJ1-1; weak D call: TRBD1 (6 bases). The CDR3 sequence is 13 residues long. Germline V gives CDR1 SGHKS, CDR2 YYEKEE (reference sequence). V was pared by 3 bases and J by 4 bases, with 10 bases between. CDR3 nucleotides: TGTGCCAGCAGCTCACAGGGATCCACTGAAGCTTTCTTT. Translation: CASSSQGSTEAFF.

The CDR3 region has the DNA TGTGCCAGCAGCCAGGACATGATGACATTAGGAGCTTTCTTT. It codes for CASSQDMMTLGAFF. This chain links TRBV3-1 (or the pseudogene TRBV3-2) with TRBJ1-1; D is possibly TRBD1 (5 bases). This CDR3 is built from 14 residues. The germline gives CDR1 LGHDT, CDR2 YNNKEL (reference sequence). V was pared by 3 bases and J by 10 bases, with 18 bases between.

V gene TRBV6-5 combines with J gene TRBJ1-2; no reliable D call. The CDR3 length is 13 residues. V gave up 4 bases and J gave up 5 bases, with 11 bases separating them. Germline values: CDR1 MNHEY, CDR2 SVGAGI. CDR3 amino acids: CASSSSTGYGYTF. CDR3 nucleotides: TGTGCCAGCAGTTCCTCCACGGGTTATGGCTACACCTTC.

The chain links TRBV30 to TRBJ1-3; D gene uncertain. Trimming stripped 0 bases from V and 2 bases from J, with 11 bases between. This CDR3 contains 15 residues. CDR1 is GTSNPN and CDR2 is SVGIG in the germline V gene (reference sequence). The CDR3 DNA follows: TGTGCCTGGAGTGTACGGGGTTACGCTGGAAACACCATATATTTT. This gives the protein CAWSVRGYAGNTIYF.

The gene calls are TRBV5-4 and TRBJ2-7; D ambiguous. CDR3 size: 13 residues. Trimming pared 0 bases from V and 7 bases from J, leaving 11 bases between. Germline CDR1 is SGHNT and CDR2 is YYREEE (reference sequence). The CDR3 DNA follows: TGTGCCAGCAGCTTGGTGGATATGAGGGAGCAGTACTTC. Amino acid sequence: CASSLVDMREQYF.